Presented here are 21 T cell receptor beta chains from one specimen sequenced in a study of human T cells and chemical hapten exposure. TCRdb re-called the RACE reads through MiXCR, storing one row per CDR3 protein. The profile shows 95,000 to 150,000 distinct CDR3 sequences, over 9% of them singletons. This sample's time point: patch test 3, about 24 weeks after DPC sensitization. Treatment in this sample: therapeutic diphenylcyclopropenone sensitization with weekly scalp DPC. The sample consisted of whole blood, taken in connection with sensitization to the hapten diphenylcyclopropenone (DPC). The receptors were sampled from a woman aged 45-59 years with alopecia areata. Some clones in this sample may be carry-over from other donors' samples.

Here the CDR3 reads CAWSGQGATEAFF. CDR3 bases: TGTGCCTGGAGCGGGCAGGGGGCCACTGAAGCTTTCTTT. This rearrangement joins TRBV30 to TRBJ1-1, with 8 bases identical to TRBD1. J was trimmed by 4 bases and V by 3 bases; bases with no gene match: 4. The CDR3 has 13 residues. Germline V gene lookup returns CDR1 GTSNPN and CDR2 SVGIG (reference sequence).

This clonotype was found a few times. V usage is TRBV29-1 and J usage is TRBJ2-6; the D is unclear. V lost 4 bases and J lost 0, with 7 bases in between. The germline CDR1 and CDR2 sequences are SQVTM and ANQGSEA. CDR3 size: 14 residues. The CDR3 sequence is CSVAVASGANVLTF. CDR3 nucleotides: TGCAGCGTTGCTGTGGCCTCTGGGGCCAACGTCCTGACTTTC.

This clonotype was detected ten times or more. The chain couples TRBV12-3 or TRBV12-4 to TRBJ1-1; no clear D gene. Trimming removed 5 bases from V and 1 base from J, with 5 bases in between. This CDR3 spans 12 amino acids. The CDR3 region is CASSLQNTEAFF. The CDR3 DNA is TGTGCCAGCAGTCTTCAGAACACTGAAGCTTTCTTT.

This clonotype has just a few counts. The chain joins TRBV12-3 or TRBV12-4 to TRBJ1-5; D unclear. V was trimmed by 2 bases and J by 9 bases, leaving 14 bases between them. The CDR3 spans 14 residues. The CDR3 region is CASSLRAGGGPQHF. The CDR3 DNA is TGTGCCAGCAGTTTAAGGGCAGGTGGAGGGCCCCAGCATTTT.

This clonotype came up many times. The chain links TRBV18 to TRBJ2-1, with a tentative D call TRBD1 (5 bases). The CDR3 loop spans 14 amino acids. The germline CDR1 and CDR2 sequences are KGHSH and LQKENI. Trimming cost V 5 bases and J 6 bases, with 14 bases left between them. DNA for the CDR3: TGTGCCAGCTCAACCCGGACACCCCTCAATGAGCAGTTCTTC. Translating it yields CASSTRTPLNEQFF.

This clonotype was found a few times. The rearrangement joins TRBV12-3 or TRBV12-4 to TRBJ1-3, with a weak D call TRBD1 (6 bases). The CDR3 contains 16 residues. The V end was cut by 6 bases, the J end by 0 bases, with 15 bases between. Here the CDR3 DNA reads TGTGCCAGCAGCCCAACAGGGACGGGCTCTGGAAACACCATATATTTT. Amino acid sequence: CASSPTGTGSGNTIYF.

The V call is TRBV4-2, the J call TRBJ2-3; the D is unclear. The V and J ends lost 0 bases and 4 bases respectively, with 5 bases between them. Germline CDR1 and CDR2: LGHNA and YNFKEQ. The CDR3 sequence is 13 residues long. This CDR3 reads CASSQDPADTQYF. In DNA, the CDR3 is TGTGCCAGCAGCCAAGATCCGGCAGATACGCAGTATTTT.

Turning to this clonotype: This sequence may be a read error, since a much larger clone differs from it by one base. This chain joins TRBV5-6 and TRBJ2-7; 8 bases fit TRBD1. Germline V gives CDR1 SGHDT, CDR2 YYEEEE. With V trimmed by 2 bases and J by 6 bases, 13 bases remained unmatched. This CDR3 comprises 16 residues. The CDR3, as DNA: TGTGCCAGCAGCTTCGTCCGGCCCAGCGGACAGGGCGAGCAGTACTTC. This gives the protein CASSFVRPSGQGEQYF. Using reference TRBV5-6 and TRBJ2-7 for the parts outside the CDR3, the full variable domain is DAGVTQSPTHLIKTRGQQVTLRCSPKSGHDTVSWYQQALGQGPQFIFQYYEEEERQRGNFPDRFSGHQFPNYSSELNVNALLLGDSALYLCASSFVRPSGQGEQYFGPGTRLTVT.

The genes are TRBV7-9 and TRBJ1-4; a weak D match, TRBD1 (6 bases). The CDR3 length is 16 residues. Germline CDR1 reads SEHNR; CDR2 reads FQNEAQ (reference sequence). V was clipped by 4 bases and J by 0 bases, with 12 bases between them. In DNA, the CDR3 is TGTGCCAGCAGCTCTACGGACAGCCCAACTAATGAAAAACTGTTTTTT. The encoded protein is CASSSTDSPTNEKLFF.

This chain joins TRBV6-1 and TRBJ1-6; the match to TRBD1 covers 7 bases. V lost 5 bases and J lost 9; bases outside the gene matches: 10. CDR1 and CDR2 from the germline V gene are MNHNS and SASEGT. This CDR3 comprises 15 residues. The CDR3 region has the DNA TGTGCCAGCAGTAAACGACAGGGAACTATTTCACCCCTCCACTTT. Translation: CASSKRQGTISPLHF.

The V and J genes are TRBV18 and TRBJ2-7; TRBD1 matches at 7 bases. Germline V CDR1 and CDR2: KGHSH, LQKENI. V shed 5 bases, J shed 2 bases, and the junction held 3 bases outside the gene matches. CDR3 length: 13 amino acids. The DNA for the CDR3 is TGTGCCAGCTCAGGTGGACAGGCCTACGAGCAGTACTTC. Its protein product is CASSGGQAYEQYF.

CDR3 in amino acids: CASSEERSSPLHF. The CDR3 DNA reads as TGTGCCAGCAGTGAAGAGCGTAGTTCACCCCTCCACTTT. The chain uses TRBV2 and TRBJ1-6, with D unresolved. CDR1 and CDR2 from the germline V gene are SNHLY and FYNNEI. The CDR3 extends over 13 amino acids. V was pared by 1 base and J by 9 bases, with 7 bases between.

This sequence joins TRBV6-2 or TRBV6-3 and TRBJ2-7, with TRBD2 matching over 9 bases. CDR1 MNHEY and CDR2 SVGEGT come from the germline V gene. Trimming cost V 0 bases and J 1 base; bases outside gene matches: 7. The CDR3 totals 17 residues. CDR3 loop: CASSYSGLAAISYEQYF. In DNA form, the CDR3 reads TGTGCCAGCAGTTACTCGGGACTAGCAGCCATTTCCTACGAGCAGTACTTC.

In this sample, this clonotype turned up once. This chain links TRBV20-1 with TRBJ1-1; D remains unclear. Germline V gene data show CDR1 as DFQATT and CDR2 as SNEGSKA (reference sequence). The CDR3 is made up of 13 amino acids. V lost 0 bases and J 1 base, leaving 6 bases between the germline ends. CDR3 bases: TGCAGTGCTAGAGATCACCGGAACACTGAAGCTTTCTTT. As protein: CSARDHRNTEAFF.

The chain is built from TRBV6-5 and TRBJ1-2; 8 bases are shared with TRBD1. After removal of 2 bases from V and 4 bases from J, the junction contained 0 bases not matched to a gene. This CDR3 has 13 amino acids. Germline V gene lookup returns CDR1 MNHEY and CDR2 SVGAGI. The CDR3: CASSYDRGYGYTF. CDR3 sequence (DNA): TGTGCCAGCAGTTACGACAGGGGCTATGGCTACACCTTC.

There are many counts of this clonotype. This chain uses TRBV4-1 with TRBJ1-6; possible D gene TRBD1, 5 bases. V was cut by 1 base and J by 7 bases, with 14 bases left in between. The CDR3 loop spans 16 amino acids. Germline-derived CDR1 and CDR2 are MGHRA and YSYEKL. The CDR3 here is CASSQAAGIENSPLHF. The CDR3 nucleotides are TGCGCCAGCAGCCAAGCCGCAGGGATTGAGAATTCACCCCTCCACTTT.

This clonotype was observed a handful of times. CDR3 region: CASRPDKSGANVLTF. In nucleotides, the CDR3 is TGTGCCAGCAGACCAGACAAGTCTGGGGCCAACGTCCTGACTTTC. The chain employs TRBV12-3 or TRBV12-4 and TRBJ2-6; D is ambiguous. The V end lost 6 bases, the J end lost 1 base, and 10 bases lay between the germline ends. The CDR3 is 15 amino acids.

The chain carries TRBV7-9 and TRBJ2-7; TRBD2 agrees at 11 bases. V shed 5 bases, J shed 3 bases, and the junction held 9 bases outside the gene matches. Germline V lookup: CDR1 SEHNR, CDR2 FQNEAQ (reference sequence). The length of the CDR3 is 16 residues. The CDR3 spells CASSPQTSGSYYEQYF. The CDR3 coding sequence is TGTGCCAGCAGCCCCCAAACTAGCGGGAGCTACTACGAGCAGTACTTC.

This clonotype was recorded at least ten times. The chain links TRBV6-5 to TRBJ2-1, with 8 bases identical to TRBD2. The V gene end was trimmed by 2 bases and the J gene end by 9 bases; junction bases not matched to a gene: 9. CDR3 length: 15 amino acids. The germline CDR1 and CDR2 sequences are MNHEY and SVGAGI. The CDR3 region has the DNA TGTGCCAGCAGTTACCTGGGAGCGGGGGAAGGTGAGCAGTTCTTC. Translated, it gives CASSYLGAGEGEQFF.

The chain carries TRBV30 and TRBJ2-1; 9 nucleotides line up with TRBD2. The CDR3 extends over 16 amino acids. Trimming at V came to 0 bases and at J to 3 bases, leaving 6 bases not matched to a gene. CDR1 GTSNPN and CDR2 SVGIG come from the germline V gene (reference sequence). The CDR3 here is CAWSVLAGRFYNEQFF. DNA for the CDR3: TGTGCCTGGAGTGTTCTAGCGGGACGGTTCTACAATGAGCAGTTCTTC.

The sample holds a few counts of this clonotype. V gene TRBV11-2 combines with J gene TRBJ1-2; 7 bases map to TRBD1. The J segment lost 2 bases and the V segment lost 4 bases, leaving 1 base of the junction unmatched. Germline V gene sequence: CDR1 SGHAT, CDR2 FQNNGV. CDR3 length: 13 residues. The CDR3 region has the DNA TGTGCCAGCAGCTCGACAGGGAACTATGGCTACACCTTC. Protein: CASSSTGNYGYTF.